This TCR beta chain was recorded in a study of blood T cells in healthy people across ages. A second about 7 to 11 cycle PCR used barcoded and J-beta primers. MiXCR, run by TCRdb on the 5' RACE reads, gives a single entry per CDR3 protein. The sample shows roughly 1,500,000 distinct CDR3 sequences, around 39% of them seen only once. For this clonotype: Its antigen remains unknown.

Study outcomes and limitations: Unsorted PBMCs prevented conclusive naive versus antigen-experienced comparison. Per-million-T-cell TCR beta diversity fell roughly linearly with age.

CDR1 LGHDT and CDR2 YNNKEL come from the germline V gene (reference sequence). The CDR3 sequence is 15 residues long. V dropped 1 base and J dropped 1 base, with 10 bases sitting between them. The chain recombines TRBV3-1 with TRBJ1-2; weak D call: TRBD1 (5 bases). The sample consisted of blood. The sequence was obtained from a young woman in good health. CDR3 amino acids: CASSQGSQGNYGYTF. In DNA form, the CDR3 reads TGTGCCAGCAGCCAAGGTAGCCAGGGTAACTATGGCTACACCTTC.